These 26 T cell receptor beta chains were all obtained from the same sample, sequenced in a study of T cells in Graves' hyperthyroidism and ophthalmopathy. From RNA transcripts, TCR beta CDR3 regions were amplified. First-round RT-PCR of the TCR CDR3 relied on the HTBI primer set. In TCRdb, the multiplex PCR reads were re-called with MiXCR into one record per CDR3 protein. The profile covers about 320,000 distinct CDR3 sequences, with approximately 17% appearing a single time and around 34% taken by the ten largest. What was sequenced was blood. All receptors come from a man younger than 40 with Graves' hyperthyroidism.

This clonotype has a handful of counts. A clone one base away is much larger, so this may be a read error. The chain employs TRBV7-2 and TRBJ2-5, with 7 bases identical to TRBD1. This CDR3 region has 14 residues. Germline CDR1 reads SGHTA; CDR2 reads FQGNSA. The CDR3 spells CASSPTGRQETQHF. The CDR3 region has the DNA TGTGCCAGCAGCCCGACAGGGCGGCAAGAGACCCAGCACTTC.

V gene TRBV25-1 combines with J gene TRBJ2-3; tentative D call: TRBD2 (5 bases). The germline gives CDR1 MGHDK, CDR2 SYGVNS. The CDR3 has 13 residues. The germline V and J ends were trimmed by 9 bases and 2 bases, with 12 bases remaining between them. This CDR3 is CARSPRATDTQYF. The CDR3 DNA reads TGTGCCAGGAGTCCGAGGGCCACAGATACGCAGTATTTT.

This rearrangement joins TRBV7-9 to TRBJ2-1; a weak D match, TRBD2 (6 bases). Per germline, CDR1 SEHNR and CDR2 FQNEAQ (reference sequence). Trimming left V 5 bases short and J 4 bases short, with 18 bases between. The CDR3 has 16 residues. CDR3 sequence reads: CASSPVTSLKYNEQFF. The CDR3 DNA is TGTGCCAGCAGCCCCGTAACTAGCCTCAAATACAATGAGCAGTTCTTC.

For the CDR3, the DNA is TGTGCCATCAGCAGGACCGGGGGGTCCACAGATACGCAGTATTTT. Translated: CAISRTGGSTDTQYF. The genes are TRBV10-3 and TRBJ2-3, with TRBD2 matching over 7 bases. Germline V lookup: CDR1 ENHRY, CDR2 SYGVKD. J lost 2 bases, V lost 6 bases, and 8 bases had no gene match. This CDR3 region has 15 residues.

This clonotype showed up many times. The gene calls are TRBV5-5 and TRBJ1-2; D gene ambiguous. The V and J ends lost 4 bases and 2 bases respectively, with 15 bases between them. The germline gives CDR1 SGHKS, CDR2 YYEKEE (reference sequence). The CDR3 has 15 amino acids. CDR3 in amino acids: CASSPRVQHNYGYTF. The CDR3 DNA is TGTGCCAGCAGCCCCCGGGTACAGCACAACTATGGCTACACCTTC.

A remark on this clonotype: A much larger clone is a single base away; this may be a read error. This sequence joins TRBV6-1 and TRBJ2-1, with unresolved D. CDR1 and CDR2 (germline): MNHNS, SASEGT. Trimming removed 6 bases at V and 9 bases at J, with 12 bases between. The CDR3 loop spans 12 amino acids. DNA for the CDR3: TGTGCCAGCAGCGTTGTCAGTGGTGAGCAGTTCTTC. Its protein is CASSVVSGEQFF.

This clonotype occurred many times. The genes are TRBV7-2 and TRBJ2-5; maybe TRBD2 (5 bases). Trimming left V 4 bases short and J 4 bases short, with 10 bases between. The germline V gene encodes CDR1 SGHTA and CDR2 FQGNSA. The CDR3 totals 13 residues. CDR3 coding DNA: TGTGCCAGCAGCTGGAGGTCGGGAGAGACCCAGTACTTC. It yields the protein CASSWRSGETQYF.

This clonotype was detected only a few times. The chain links TRBV12-3 or TRBV12-4 to TRBJ1-3; TRBD1 aligns across 7 bases. The CDR3 is 14 residues long. Germline trimming cut 9 bases from V and 4 bases from J; bases unmatched to any gene: 9. The CDR3 loop is CASSIQGSGNTIYF. The CDR3 region has the DNA TGTGCCAGTTCTATACAGGGGTCGGGAAACACCATATATTTT.

The chain employs TRBV4-1 and TRBJ1-5; no clear D. The CDR3 consists of 14 residues. V gave up 5 bases and J gave up 0 bases, with 8 bases separating them. Germline lookup yields CDR1 MGHRA and CDR2 YSYEKL. The CDR3 DNA follows: TGCGCCAGCAGCAAAAGGGATAGCAATCAGCCCCAGCATTTT. It encodes CASSKRDSNQPQHF.

This clonotype was recorded at least ten times. The chain combines TRBV20-1 with TRBJ1-2; 7 bases align to TRBD1. The V gene end was trimmed by 6 bases and the J gene end by 3 bases; junction bases not matched to a gene: 10. CDR1 is DFQATT, CDR2 SNEGSKA, per germline (reference sequence). The CDR3 extends over 14 amino acids. CDR3 protein: CSALGQVFDYGYTF. The CDR3 DNA sequence: TGCAGTGCCCTCGGACAGGTCTTTGACTATGGCTACACCTTC.

J is TRBJ2-3 and V is TRBV5-1, with D possibly being TRBD2 (5 bases). Germline CDR1 SGHRS, CDR2 YFSETQ. CDR3 length equals 14 residues. Between the trimmed V and J ends, which lost 5 bases and 1 base, there was a span of 11 bases. CDR3 region: CASSVGIGTDTQYF. The CDR3 bases are TGCGCCAGCAGTGTCGGGATTGGCACAGATACGCAGTATTTT.

This clonotype has a handful of counts. The chain recombines TRBV30 with TRBJ2-5; D may match TRBD1 or TRBD2 (5 bases each). V lost 2 bases, J lost 12 bases, and 25 bases lay in between. Germline values: CDR1 GTSNPN, CDR2 SVGIG (reference sequence). The CDR3 consists of 15 residues. CDR3 loop: CAWSSTRTLLTREYF. As DNA, the CDR3 is TGTGCCTGGAGTTCCACTAGGACCCTGTTAACCAGGGAGTACTTC.

This clonotype was picked up many times. V usage is TRBV27 and J usage is TRBJ2-7; D uncertain. The CDR3 extends over 15 amino acids. Looked up from germline, CDR1 is MNHEY and CDR2 is SMNVEV (reference sequence). V dropped 5 bases and J dropped 2 bases, with 16 bases sitting between them. CDR3 DNA sequence: TGTGCCAGCAGTGTGTCCCTGGGCGCTACCTACGAGCAGTACTTC. It specifies CASSVSLGATYEQYF.

This clonotype was seen repeatedly, ten times or more. V and J are TRBV12-3 or TRBV12-4 and TRBJ2-4; 8 bases are shared with TRBD1. CDR3 length equals 16 residues. The trim removed 6 bases at V and 8 bases at J, leaving 15 bases unmatched. Here the CDR3 reads CASSPLPDRAGDIQYF. Written as DNA, the CDR3 is TGTGCCAGCAGCCCTCTACCGGACAGGGCAGGGGACATTCAGTACTTC.

This clonotype was found many times. The V call is TRBV5-1, the J call TRBJ2-7; 8 nucleotides match TRBD2. V trimming: 2 bases; J trimming: 2 bases; junction bases outside the gene matches: 3. The CDR3 totals 14 residues. Germline CDR1 SGHRS, CDR2 YFSETQ. In DNA, the CDR3 is TGCGCCAGCAGCTTCGAGACTAGCGCCTACGAGCAGTACTTC. It encodes CASSFETSAYEQYF. Variable domain in full (rest from reference TRBV5-1 and TRBJ2-7): KAGVTQTPRYLIKTRGQQVTLSCSPISGHRSVSWYQQTPGQGLQFLFEYFSETQRNKGNFPGRFSGRQFSNSRSEMNVSTLELGDSALYLCASSFETSAYEQYFGPGTRLTVT.

The table lists this clonotype with a count of one. A read error is possible here, since a much larger clone lies one base away. V gene TRBV20-1 combines with J gene TRBJ2-7; 8 positions match TRBD1. This CDR3 is 15 amino acids long. Germline CDR1 DFQATT, CDR2 SNEGSKA (reference sequence). V dropped 6 bases and J dropped 6; count of bases not matched to a gene: 16. CDR3 bases: TGCAGTGCCGGGGGTCGTCGGACAGGGTATGGCGAGCAGTACTTC. Translation gives CSAGGRRTGYGEQYF.

The rearrangement joins TRBV28 to TRBJ2-7; perhaps TRBD2 as D (6 bases). From germline, CDR1 is MDHEN and CDR2 SYDVKM. The CDR3 runs to 16 residues. Trimming took off 2 bases at V and 1 base at J, with 15 bases between the two ends. DNA for the CDR3: TGTGCCAGCAGTTTAGCCAAGACTAGTTTGTCCTACGAGCAGTACTTC. Translated: CASSLAKTSLSYEQYF.

In its sample, this clonotype was seen once. The chain is built from TRBV9 and TRBJ2-1, with D perhaps TRBD1 (6 bases). V was pared by 3 bases and J by 4 bases, with 11 bases between. Germline V gene lookup returns CDR1 SGDLS and CDR2 YYNGEE. The CDR3 consists of 14 residues. The CDR3 spells CASSAGTRYNEQFF. CDR3 DNA sequence: TGTGCCAGCAGCGCCGGGACACGATACAATGAGCAGTTCTTC.

Ten or more counts support this clonotype. This chain links TRBV12-3 or TRBV12-4 with TRBJ2-3; TRBD2 is a possible D gene (6 bases). Trimming removed 6 bases from V and 2 bases from J, with 18 bases in between. The CDR3 is 16 amino acids. Written as DNA, the CDR3 is TGTGCCAGCAGCCCTATGGTCCCGGGACTCACAGATACGCAGTATTTT. Its translation: CASSPMVPGLTDTQYF.

There are many counts of this clonotype. This sequence joins TRBV11-2 and TRBJ2-7; D uncertain. The CDR3 totals 14 residues. The germline gives CDR1 SGHAT, CDR2 FQNNGV. V was pared by 4 bases and J by 5 bases, with 15 bases between. As DNA, the CDR3 is TGTGCCAGCAGCTCGATTAGACGGTGGAACGAGCAGTACTTC. As protein: CASSSIRRWNEQYF.

In this sample, this clonotype turned up a few times. The V and J genes are TRBV20-1 and TRBJ2-7; D could derive from TRBD1 or TRBD2 (5 bases each). The CDR3 is made up of 13 amino acids. Germline assignment: CDR1 DFQATT and CDR2 SNEGSKA (reference sequence). The V gene lost 3 bases and the J gene lost 0 bases, with 9 bases spanning the gap. CDR3 bases: TGCAGTGCTAGGGCAGGGAGCTCCTACGAGCAGTACTTC. Protein product: CSARAGSSYEQYF.

J is TRBJ2-4 and V is TRBV5-5, with D uncertain. The CDR3 covers 15 residues. V lost 1 base to trimming and J lost 0 bases, with 8 bases between them. Germline CDR1 reads SGHKS; CDR2 reads YYEKEE (reference sequence). In DNA form, the CDR3 reads TGTGCCAGCAGCTTGTTTCGTCTAGCCAAAAACATTCAGTACTTC. Its protein is CASSLFRLAKNIQYF.

The genes are TRBV10-3 and TRBJ2-7, with D perhaps assigned TRBD1 or TRBD2 (5 bases each). The germline gives CDR1 ENHRY, CDR2 SYGVKD. V lost 0 bases to trimming and J lost 4 bases, with 22 bases between them. The CDR3 sequence is 18 residues long. CDR3 amino acids: CAISESKAFRDPRYEQYF. The CDR3, as DNA: TGTGCCATCAGTGAGTCGAAGGCTTTCCGGGACCCTAGGTACGAGCAGTACTTC.

This clonotype was recorded many times. This chain connects TRBV2 to TRBJ2-7; D may be TRBD2 (5 bases). Germline V gene lookup returns CDR1 SNHLY and CDR2 FYNNEI. The CDR3 runs 16 residues. V dropped 5 bases and J dropped 4 bases, with 21 bases sitting between them. The CDR3 nucleotides are TGTGCCAGCAGTTCTGCGATCGGGAATCTAAGATACGAGCAGTACTTC. Its translation is CASSSAIGNLRYEQYF.

This clonotype has ten or more counts. The rearrangement joins TRBV5-1 to TRBJ2-7; the D gene is possibly TRBD1 (6 bases). Deletions cut 4 bases from V and 5 bases from J, with 10 bases between. This CDR3 has 12 residues. Germline CDR1 and CDR2: SGHRS and YFSETQ. The CDR3 loop reads CASSPQGDEQYF. The DNA of the CDR3 is TGCGCCAGCAGCCCACAGGGCGACGAGCAGTACTTC.

The V and J genes are TRBV11-2 and TRBJ2-2, with D hard to call. The CDR3 sequence is 14 residues long. Trimming stripped 4 bases from V and 5 bases from J, with 11 bases between. CDR1 is SGHAT, CDR2 FQNNGV, per germline. The CDR3 reads CASSSPPTTGELFF. The CDR3 region has the DNA TGTGCCAGCAGCTCTCCCCCTACGACCGGGGAGCTGTTTTTT.